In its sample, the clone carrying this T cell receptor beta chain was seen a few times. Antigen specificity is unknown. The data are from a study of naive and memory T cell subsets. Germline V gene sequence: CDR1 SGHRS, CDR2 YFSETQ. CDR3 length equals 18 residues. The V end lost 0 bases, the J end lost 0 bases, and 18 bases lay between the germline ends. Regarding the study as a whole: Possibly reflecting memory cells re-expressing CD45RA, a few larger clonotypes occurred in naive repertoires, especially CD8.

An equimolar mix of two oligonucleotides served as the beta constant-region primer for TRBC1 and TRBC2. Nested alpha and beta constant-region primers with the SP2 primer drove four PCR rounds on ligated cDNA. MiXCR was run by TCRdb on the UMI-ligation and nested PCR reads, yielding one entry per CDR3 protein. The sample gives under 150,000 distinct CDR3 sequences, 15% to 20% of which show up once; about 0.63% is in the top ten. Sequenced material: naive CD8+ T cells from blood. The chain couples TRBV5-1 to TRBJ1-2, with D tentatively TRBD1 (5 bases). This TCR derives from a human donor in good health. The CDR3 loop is CASSLVSGQGLANYGYTF. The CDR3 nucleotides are TGCGCCAGCAGCTTGGTGTCCGGTCAGGGCCTAGCTAACTATGGCTACACCTTC.